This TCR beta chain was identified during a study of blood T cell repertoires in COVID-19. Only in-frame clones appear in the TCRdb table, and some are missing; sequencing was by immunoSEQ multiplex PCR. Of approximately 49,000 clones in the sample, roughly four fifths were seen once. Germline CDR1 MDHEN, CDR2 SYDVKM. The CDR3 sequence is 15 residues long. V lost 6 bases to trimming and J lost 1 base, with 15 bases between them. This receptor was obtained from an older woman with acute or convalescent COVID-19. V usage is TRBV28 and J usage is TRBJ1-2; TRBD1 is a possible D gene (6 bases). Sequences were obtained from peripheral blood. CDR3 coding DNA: TGTGCCAGCAGCAGGACCCGGACAGATAACTATGGCTACACCTTC. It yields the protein CASSRTRTDNYGYTF.